This passage covers 15 T cell receptor beta chains from one sample sequenced in a study of Ad26.COV2.S vaccination and SARS-CoV-2 variants. The treatment: roughly 18 received Ad26.COV2.S at low or high dose, single or two shots; 5 received placebo; per-sample allocation not given. All samples were drawn on day 63, counting from the first vaccine or placebo injection. The method was immunoSEQ multiplex PCR; TCRdb's version includes in-frame clones alone and lacks a portion of them. Of some 320,000 clones in the sample, over 80% were seen once. Specimen: peripheral blood, collected in a trial of Ad26.COV2.S vaccine versus placebo. These receptors all come from a person aged 18 to 65 who received the Ad26.COV2.S COVID-19 vaccine or a placebo.

The V and J genes are TRBV5-6 and TRBJ2-2; perhaps TRBD2 as D (6 bases). V was shortened by 2 bases and J by 5 bases, with 13 bases between the two germline ends. The CDR3 runs to 15 residues. In germline, CDR1 is SGHDT, CDR2 YYEEEE. The CDR3 sequence is CASSFLPGRTGELFF. CDR3 nucleotide sequence: TGTGCCAGCAGCTTTCTTCCGGGGAGGACCGGGGAGCTGTTTTTT.

The CDR3 spells CASSQVLAGGYQETQYF. The DNA of the CDR3 is TGTGCCAGCAGCCAAGTTTTAGCGGGGGGTTACCAAGAGACCCAGTACTTC. The genes are TRBV3-1 (or the pseudogene TRBV3-2) and TRBJ2-5; 10 bases line up with TRBD2. The CDR3 is made up of 17 amino acids. The germline V gene encodes CDR1 LGHDT and CDR2 YNNKEL (reference sequence). With V trimmed by 1 base and J by 0 bases, 5 bases remained unmatched.

The genes are TRBV28 and TRBJ2-3; D possibly corresponds to TRBD2 (5 bases). The V gene lost 6 bases and the J gene lost 4 bases, with 14 bases spanning the gap. This CDR3 has 14 amino acids. Germline V lookup: CDR1 MDHEN, CDR2 SYDVKM. CDR3: CASSSGTAPDTQYF. CDR3 sequence (DNA): TGTGCCAGCAGCTCGGGAACGGCCCCAGATACGCAGTATTTT.

The chain joins TRBV7-2 to TRBJ1-4; the D gene is possibly TRBD1 (5 bases). V was clipped by 0 bases and J by 4 bases, with 9 bases between them. Germline loops: CDR1 SGHTA, CDR2 FQGNSA. This CDR3 has 15 residues. CDR3 coding DNA: TGTGCCAGCAGCTTAGCGGGGGGTTTTAATGAAAAACTGTTTTTT. Translated, it gives CASSLAGGFNEKLFF.

A single count supports this clone. This chain uses TRBV6-7 with TRBJ2-7; TRBD1 might be the D (6 bases). TRBV6-7 is labeled an ORF, and its function is uncertain. The CDR3 contains 16 residues. V was trimmed by 2 bases and J by 2 bases, leaving 16 bases between them. The CDR3 here is CASSYPLGHRAYEQYF. The CDR3 nucleotides are TGTGCCAGCAGTTACCCTCTGGGACATCGAGCCTACGAGCAGTACTTC.

The chain recombines TRBV6-5 with TRBJ2-7; 12 bases are a match to TRBD1. This CDR3 has 15 residues. The germline gives CDR1 MNHEY, CDR2 SVGAGI. The V segment lost 2 bases and the J segment 7 bases; nucleotides outside the gene matches: 6. The CDR3 bases are TGTGCCAGCAGTTACAGGGGGACAGGGGGCAGTGAGCAGTACTTC. It codes for CASSYRGTGGSEQYF.

The chain recombines TRBV6-5 with TRBJ1-1, with 8 bases fitting TRBD1. After removal of 6 bases from V and 2 bases from J, the junction contained 5 bases not matched to a gene. Germline lookup yields CDR1 MNHEY and CDR2 SVGAGI. This CDR3 has 14 amino acids. CDR3 nucleotide sequence: TGTGCCAGCAGAAGACAGGGGAAAAACACTGAAGCTTTCTTT. Translation gives CASRRQGKNTEAFF.

This rearrangement joins TRBV11-3 to TRBJ2-5; possible D gene TRBD2, 6 bases. Germline V lookup: CDR1 SGHNT, CDR2 YENEEA. This CDR3 region has 15 residues. V shed 5 bases and J shed 9 bases, with 22 bases lying between them. The CDR3 nucleotides read TGTGCCAGCAGCCAAATATTAGGGGTCGGGGAGGCCCAGTACTTC. Its translation is CASSQILGVGEAQYF.

The count of this clone is one. The gene calls are TRBV3-1 (or the pseudogene TRBV3-2) and TRBJ2-7; 8 bases fit TRBD2. Germline V gene lookup returns CDR1 LGHDT and CDR2 YNNKEL (reference sequence). The CDR3 runs to 15 residues. With 1 base clipped from V and 3 bases from J, the junction kept 5 bases outside the gene matches. CDR3 DNA: TGTGCCAGCAGCCAAGTTGGTAGCGGGGTCTACGAGCAGTACTTC. This encodes CASSQVGSGVYEQYF.

V and J are TRBV5-1 and TRBJ2-3; D gene unclear. The CDR3 runs to 12 residues. Looked up from germline, CDR1 is SGHRS and CDR2 is YFSETQ. Trimming stripped 1 base from V and 4 bases from J, with 4 bases between. Written as DNA, the CDR3 is TGCGCCAGCAGCTTGTTTGCAGATACGCAGTATTTT. This gives the protein CASSLFADTQYF.

J is TRBJ1-1 and V is TRBV5-5; a possible D gene is TRBD1 (5 bases). Looked up from germline, CDR1 is SGHKS and CDR2 is YYEKEE (reference sequence). The CDR3 is made up of 15 amino acids. V lost 4 bases, J lost 5 bases, and 18 bases lay in between. In DNA form, the CDR3 reads TGTGCCAGCAGCCGCCTGACAGAGGGCTTAACTGAAGCTTTCTTT. Amino acids: CASSRLTEGLTEAFF. Full variable domain (missing parts from reference TRBV5-5 and TRBJ1-1): DAGVTQSPTHLIKTRGQQVTLRCSPISGHKSVSWYQQVLGQGPQFIFQYYEKEERGRGNFPDRFSARQFPNYSSELNVNALLLGDSALYLCASSRLTEGLTEAFFGQGTRLTVV.

The chain joins TRBV25-1 to TRBJ1-1, with TRBD1 identical over 9 bases. Germline loops: CDR1 MGHDK, CDR2 SYGVNS. Trimming removed 6 bases from V and 11 bases from J; junction bases left unmatched: 10. The CDR3 has 13 residues. CDR3 sequence: CASRTGQGIIAFF. CDR3 DNA sequence: TGTGCCAGCAGAACGGGACAGGGCATAATTGCTTTCTTT.

Only one count was recorded for this clone. The chain combines TRBV28 with TRBJ2-7, with 7 nucleotides matching TRBD1. V was pared by 6 bases and J by 5 bases, with 10 bases of the junction left unmatched. CDR3 length equals 14 residues. CDR1 and CDR2 (germline): MDHEN, SYDVKM. This chain's CDR3 is CASSGPGQTNEQYF. The DNA for the CDR3 is TGTGCCAGCAGCGGGCCGGGACAGACGAACGAGCAGTACTTC.

This rearrangement joins TRBV7-9 to TRBJ1-1, with D hard to call. Germline assignment: CDR1 SEHNR and CDR2 FQNEAQ (reference sequence). V gave up 1 base and J gave up 11 bases, with 14 bases separating them. The CDR3 has 13 residues. CDR3 bases: TGTGCCAGCAGCTTAGTGGCCAATTTATTTGCTTTCTTT. This encodes CASSLVANLFAFF.

The V gene is TRBV6-5, the J gene TRBJ2-2; D uncertain. The CDR3 consists of 14 residues. Per the germline V gene, CDR1 is MNHEY and CDR2 is SVGAGI. V was cut by 5 bases and J by 3 bases, with 10 bases left in between. In DNA form, the CDR3 reads TGTGCCAGCAGTCCCTCGGCGGACACCGGGGAGCTGTTTTTT. The encoded protein is CASSPSADTGELFF.